Below, 29 T cell receptor beta chains from the same sample are listed, as sequenced in a study of T cell changes during pregnancy in multiple sclerosis. Assay: immunoSEQ multiplex PCR; the TCRdb copy retains only in-frame clones and omits some. The top ten clones hold 3.2% of a sample with approximately 60,000 clones, about 93% of them seen once. Here the sequenced sample was CD8+ T cells from peripheral blood mononuclear cells, taken in the second trimester of pregnancy. Every receptor here comes from a female donor with multiple sclerosis, enrolled in a pregnancy study.

V and J are TRBV5-1 and TRBJ2-3; maybe TRBD2 (6 bases). CDR1 is SGHRS and CDR2 is YFSETQ in the germline V gene. This CDR3 is 13 amino acids long. V was pared by 4 bases and J by 5 bases, with 11 bases between. CDR3 DNA: TGCGCCAGCAGCGGTTCGGGAGAAGATACGCAGTATTTT. Its translation: CASSGSGEDTQYF.

V and J are TRBV4-1 and TRBJ2-3; D is perhaps TRBD2 (5 bases). The length of the CDR3 is 14 residues. Between the trimmed V and J ends, which lost 4 bases and 1 base, there was a span of 9 bases. Germline loops: CDR1 MGHRA, CDR2 YSYEKL. The CDR3 protein is CASSPLGGTDTQYF. CDR3 bases: TGCGCCAGCAGCCCTCTCGGGGGCACAGATACGCAGTATTTT.

With respect to this clone: One end of the junction fails to match germline, which may point to a read error. The V call is TRBV19, the J call TRBJ2-1, with 10 bases that match TRBD1. CDR1 and CDR2 from the germline V gene are LNHDA and SQIVND (reference sequence). The CDR3 has 14 amino acids. As DNA, the CDR3 is TGTGCCACCCGGACAGGGGGTTCCGGGACTCCTGTACTCTTC. Protein: CATRTGGSGTPVLF.

The chain has TRBV9 and TRBJ2-1; possibly TRBD2 for D (5 bases). V was pared by 3 bases and J by 4 bases, with 14 bases between. The CDR3 runs to 15 residues. CDR1 is SGDLS, CDR2 YYNGEE, per germline. CDR3 region: CASSESGTGYNEQFF. The CDR3 region has the DNA TGTGCCAGCAGCGAATCGGGTACGGGGTACAATGAGCAGTTCTTC.

This chain joins TRBV7-9 and TRBJ2-5; a possible D gene is TRBD1 (5 bases). Germline V lookup: CDR1 SEHNR, CDR2 FQNEAQ (reference sequence). The CDR3 totals 13 residues. Trimming stripped 0 bases from V and 4 bases from J, with 6 bases between. For the CDR3, the DNA is TGTGCCAGCAGCTTAGCGCAGGGAGAGACCCAGTACTTC. As protein: CASSLAQGETQYF. Variable domain in full (rest from reference TRBV7-9 and TRBJ2-5): DTGVSQNPRHKITKRGQNVTFRCDPISEHNRLYWYRQTLGQGPEFLTYFQNEAQLEKSRLLSDRFSAERPKGSFSTLEIQRTEQGDSAMYLCASSLAQGETQYFGPGTRLLVL.

V is TRBV7-2 and J is TRBJ2-3; 12 bases are a match to TRBD2. Germline loops: CDR1 SGHTA, CDR2 FQGNSA. The CDR3 loop spans 15 amino acids. V lost 4 bases to trimming and J lost 5 bases; unmatched junction nucleotides: 4. The CDR3 bases are TGTGCCAGCAGCTCTAGCGGGGGGGTCGGAGATACGCAGTATTTT. Its protein is CASSSSGGVGDTQYF.

This rearrangement joins TRBV19 to TRBJ2-7; D perhaps matches TRBD2 (6 bases). Per the germline V gene, CDR1 is LNHDA and CDR2 is SQIVND (reference sequence). Trimming pared 8 bases from V and 5 bases from J, leaving 13 bases between. This CDR3 spans 12 amino acids. CDR3 region: CASAGMRHEQYF. The CDR3 DNA reads as TGTGCCAGTGCGGGGATGAGGCACGAGCAGTACTTC. Combining the CDR3 with reference TRBV19 and TRBJ2-7 gives the whole variable domain DGGITQSPKYLFRKEGQNVTLSCEQNLNHDAMYWYRQDPGQGLRLIYYSQIVNDFQKGDIAEGYSVSREKKESFPLTVTSAQKNPTAFYLCASAGMRHEQYFGPGTRLTVT.

A single count supports this clone. V and J are TRBV28 and TRBJ1-1; TRBD1 might be the D (6 bases). Trimming shortened V by 7 bases and J by 0 bases, and 27 bases separated the two germline ends. This CDR3 contains 19 residues. Germline CDR1 is MDHEN and CDR2 is SYDVKM. The CDR3 nucleotides read TGTGCCAGCACCTCACAGGGCCTTGGGACCCGTCCCATGAACACTGAAGCTTTCTTT. Residues: CASTSQGLGTRPMNTEAFF.

The chain recombines TRBV5-6 with TRBJ2-1, with 11 bases that match TRBD2. The CDR3 is 18 amino acids. The germline V gene encodes CDR1 SGHDT and CDR2 YYEEEE. The J segment lost 4 bases and the V segment lost 4 bases, leaving 13 bases of the junction unmatched. CDR3 amino acids: CASSQATGLAGLYNEQFF. The DNA for the CDR3 is TGTGCCAGCAGCCAAGCGACCGGACTAGCGGGTTTATACAATGAGCAGTTCTTC.

This chain links TRBV5-1 with TRBJ1-4, with 9 bases identical to TRBD1. This CDR3 has 15 residues. CDR1 SGHRS and CDR2 YFSETQ come from the germline V gene. V gave up 4 bases and J gave up 7 bases; unmatched junction bases: 8. The CDR3 loop is CASSTEGQGAEKLFF. CDR3 nucleotides: TGCGCCAGCAGCACCGAGGGACAGGGAGCTGAAAAACTGTTTTTT.

The chain recombines TRBV27 with TRBJ1-2, with a tentative D call TRBD1 (6 bases). The V end was cut by 4 bases, the J end by 8 bases, with 11 bases between. The CDR3 is 12 amino acids. Germline V CDR1 and CDR2: MNHEY, SMNVEV (reference sequence). The CDR3 DNA reads as TGTGCCAGCAGTTCACAGGGTTACGGCTACACCTTC. Its translation is CASSSQGYGYTF.

The gene calls are TRBV19 and TRBJ1-4; 9 nucleotides line up with TRBD1. CDR3 length: 13 residues. Germline V lookup: CDR1 LNHDA, CDR2 SQIVND (reference sequence). V lost 3 bases, J lost 11 bases, and 4 bases stayed unmatched. CDR3 loop: CASSMGQGRKLFF. The CDR3 DNA reads TGTGCCAGTAGTATGGGACAGGGCCGGAAACTGTTTTTT.

The chain is built from TRBV4-1 and TRBJ1-1; no firm D call. There are 17 residues in the CDR3. V was shortened by 5 bases and J by 3 bases, with 22 bases between the two germline ends. CDR1 MGHRA and CDR2 YSYEKL come from the germline V gene. CDR3 loop: CASSYSPKGGWDTEAFF. The DNA for the CDR3 is TGCGCCAGCAGCTACAGTCCCAAAGGAGGGTGGGACACTGAAGCTTTCTTT.

The genes are TRBV19 and TRBJ2-7; 8 bases agree with TRBD2. V was pared by 5 bases and J by 4 bases, with 10 bases of the junction left unmatched. Germline lookup yields CDR1 LNHDA and CDR2 SQIVND (reference sequence). CDR3 length: 15 amino acids. CDR3 DNA: TGTGCCAGTAGTGTTGCGTCGGGAGGGCCTTACGAGCAGTACTTC. It translates to CASSVASGGPYEQYF.

This sequence joins TRBV19 and TRBJ2-3, with 9 bases matching TRBD2. This CDR3 is 15 amino acids long. Germline V CDR1 and CDR2: LNHDA, SQIVND (reference sequence). V lost 4 bases, J lost 4 bases, and 6 bases stayed unmatched. The CDR3 bases are TGTGCCAGTAGTAAAATAGCGGGAGATCCAGATACGCAGTATTTT. Residues: CASSKIAGDPDTQYF.

The chain couples TRBV6-5 to TRBJ1-1; no firm D call. This CDR3 region has 14 residues. Germline V gives CDR1 MNHEY, CDR2 SVGAGI. The V gene lost 4 bases and the J gene lost 0 bases, with 9 bases spanning the gap. The CDR3, as DNA: TGTGCCAGCAGTTGGTACAACATGAACACTGAAGCTTTCTTT. Translating it yields CASSWYNMNTEAFF.

The CDR3 region has the DNA TGTGCCAGCAGCCTCGGCCGGGACTACGAGCAGTACTTC. It encodes CASSLGRDYEQYF. V is TRBV27 and J is TRBJ2-7; D perhaps matches TRBD2 (5 bases). The germline gives CDR1 MNHEY, CDR2 SMNVEV (reference sequence). The CDR3 covers 13 residues. The V gene lost 6 bases and the J gene lost 3 bases, with 12 bases spanning the gap.

The chain joins TRBV27 to TRBJ2-7, with a tentative D call TRBD1 (5 bases). Per germline, CDR1 MNHEY and CDR2 SMNVEV (reference sequence). This CDR3 is 12 amino acids long. V lost 3 bases and J lost 4, with 7 bases in between. CDR3 nucleotides: TGTGCCAGCAGTTTCCAGGGATACGAGCAGTACTTC. Protein: CASSFQGYEQYF.

This clone was seen just once. The chain joins TRBV28 to TRBJ2-2; possibly TRBD1 for D (6 bases). V shed 3 bases and J shed 3 bases, with 8 bases lying between them. This CDR3 contains 14 residues. CDR1 and CDR2 (germline): MDHEN, SYDVKM. CDR3 DNA: TGTGCCAGCAGTTTTGAGGGGGACACCGGGGAGCTGTTTTTT. Translating gives CASSFEGDTGELFF.

For the CDR3, the DNA is TGTGCCAGCAGCTTAGGGACAGGGTTTGCTGAAGCTTTCTTT. Its translation: CASSLGTGFAEAFF. The J gene is TRBJ1-1, the V gene TRBV7-2; 8 nucleotides line up with TRBD1. The CDR3 has 14 residues. V shed 1 base and J 6 bases; nucleotides not matched to a gene: 4. Germline assignment: CDR1 SGHTA and CDR2 FQGNSA.

The chain recombines TRBV27 with TRBJ2-7, with a tentative D call TRBD2 (6 bases). This CDR3 is built from 14 residues. The V end lost 3 bases, the J end lost 2 bases, and 11 bases lay between the germline ends. Germline V CDR1 and CDR2: MNHEY, SMNVEV (reference sequence). The CDR3 nucleotides are TGTGCCAGCAGTTTTCTCGGGAGCCCCTACGAGCAGTACTTC. Its translation: CASSFLGSPYEQYF.

This clone is medium-sized (0.01 to 0.1%). The chain couples TRBV16 to TRBJ1-2; a weak D match, TRBD1 (6 bases). In germline, CDR1 is KGHSY, CDR2 FQNENV. Trimming took 0 bases from V and 2 from J, leaving 10 bases between them. The CDR3 contains 15 residues. The CDR3, as DNA: TGTGCCAGCAGCCAATCGACAGGTCGGAACTATGGCTACACCTTC. As protein: CASSQSTGRNYGYTF.

The sample holds one count of this clone. The V call is TRBV29-1, the J call TRBJ1-2; D possibly corresponds to TRBD1 (5 bases). Germline CDR1 reads SQVTM; CDR2 reads ANQGSEA. The CDR3 contains 12 residues. V lost 6 bases and J 2 bases, leaving 10 bases between the germline ends. For the CDR3, the DNA is TGCAGCGTAGAGACAGAGAACTATGGCTACACCTTC. Encoded protein: CSVETENYGYTF.

The chain employs TRBV7-2 and TRBJ1-2; the D gene is possibly TRBD1 (5 bases). V was trimmed by 1 base and J by 3 bases, leaving 9 bases between them. Germline lookup yields CDR1 SGHTA and CDR2 FQGNSA. The CDR3 has 14 residues. In DNA form, the CDR3 reads TGTGCCAGCAGCTTAGAGCCGGGGGACTATGGCTACACCTTC. Its translation is CASSLEPGDYGYTF. Looking up the rest from reference TRBV7-2 and TRBJ1-2 gives the full variable domain: GAGVSQSPSNKVTEKGKDVELRCDPISGHTALYWYRQSLGQGLEFLIYFQGNSAPDKSGLPSDRFSAERTGGSVSTLTIQRTQQEDSAVYLCASSLEPGDYGYTFGSGTRLTVV.

This chain joins TRBV9 and TRBJ2-7; TRBD1 might be the D (6 bases). The CDR3 is 14 residues long. Trimming took off 2 bases at V and 0 bases at J, with 9 bases between the two ends. Germline assignment: CDR1 SGDLS and CDR2 YYNGEE. CDR3 loop: CASSVGTPSYEQYF. Written as DNA, the CDR3 is TGTGCCAGCAGCGTGGGGACACCCTCCTACGAGCAGTACTTC.

J is TRBJ2-7 and V is TRBV27, with 11 bases lining up with TRBD1. The CDR3 runs to 14 residues. J gave up 7 bases and V 7 bases, and 9 bases lay outside the gene matches. Germline values: CDR1 MNHEY, CDR2 SMNVEV (reference sequence). The CDR3 reads CASTAGQGVSEQYF. In DNA, the CDR3 is TGTGCCAGCACAGCGGGACAGGGGGTGAGTGAGCAGTACTTC.

The chain links TRBV11-2 to TRBJ2-7, with a tentative D call TRBD1 (6 bases). The CDR3 is made up of 13 amino acids. Trimming left V 3 bases short and J 3 bases short, with 9 bases between. The germline V gene encodes CDR1 SGHAT and CDR2 FQNNGV. CDR3 nucleotide sequence: TGTGCCAGCAGCTTGGGACACCTCTACGAGCAGTACTTC. Translated, it gives CASSLGHLYEQYF.

This clone has only one observation. V and J are TRBV27 and TRBJ1-2; 8 positions match TRBD1. V was pared by 0 bases and J by 8 bases, with 5 bases of the junction left unmatched. The germline gives CDR1 MNHEY, CDR2 SMNVEV (reference sequence). CDR3 size: 14 residues. In nucleotides, the CDR3 is TGTGCCAGCAGTTTATCTTTGACAGGGGTCGGCTACACCTTC. This gives the protein CASSLSLTGVGYTF.

This clone was found once. The chain joins TRBV9 to TRBJ1-1; 7 bases fit TRBD1. Germline values: CDR1 SGDLS, CDR2 YYNGEE. The CDR3 covers 15 residues. The V gene end was trimmed by 3 bases and the J gene end by 1 base; junction bases not matched to a gene: 6. The CDR3 is CASSGGGSGNTEAFF. The CDR3 coding sequence is TGTGCCAGCAGCGGAGGGGGCTCGGGGAACACTGAAGCTTTCTTT. The whole variable domain, remainder taken from reference TRBV9 and TRBJ1-1, is DSGVTQTPKHLITATGQRVTLRCSPRSGDLSVYWYQQSLDQGLQFLIQYYNGEERAKGNILERFSAQQFPDLHSELNLSSLELGDSALYFCASSGGGSGNTEAFFGQGTRLTVV.